A selection of T cell receptor beta chains follows, all from one sample in a study of shared T cell receptors in the human thymus. Clones were sequenced by immunoSEQ multiplex PCR, and TCRdb holds only the in-frame ones, with some missing. The sample contains roughly 410,000 clones, around 93% of which appear only once. Material: thymocytes. These receptors were taken from a human donor. CDR3s include the opening cysteine and the closing phenylalanine or tryptophan. The order of the fields is D gene, J gene, clone size, V gene, CDR3 protein, CDR3 DNA. A D gene is named only where the DNA matches it firmly. Clone size is shown for a subset of rows, as once, few, many or a class of expanded clone.

>TRBD1|TRBJ2-2|.|TRBV27
CASTVLLGQGKTGELFF
TGTGCCAGCACCGTCCTCCTGGGACAGGGGAAAACCGGGGAGCTGTTTTTT
>.|TRBJ2-6|.|TRBV6-1
CASSEYGGRARSSGANVLTF
TGTGCCAGCAGTGAATACGGTGGGCGGGCGCGCAGCTCTGGGGCCAACGTCCTGACTTTC
>TRBD2|TRBJ2-3|.|TRBV6-6
CASSLAALTDTQYF
TGTGCCAGCAGCCTAGCGGCTCTCACAGATACGCAGTATTTT
>.|TRBJ1-2|.|TRBV9
CASSPSEAGKRDYGYTF
TGTGCCAGCAGCCCCTCTGAGGCGGGCAAACGGGACTATGGCTACACCTTC
>.|TRBJ2-2|.|TRBV4-3
CASSQDGDWYSGELFF
TGCGCCAGCAGCCAAGATGGGGACTGGTACTCCGGGGAGCTGTTTTTT
>.|TRBJ2-5|.|TRBV18
CASSPPEPEETQYF
TGTGCCAGCTCACCACCGGAGCCCGAAGAGACCCAGTACTTC
>TRBD2|TRBJ2-3|.|TRBV5-1
CASSLGASGRGPTDTQYF
TGCGCCAGCAGCTTGGGTGCTAGCGGTCGGGGTCCGACAGATACGCAGTATTTT
>.|TRBJ1-1|.|TRBV14
CASSQLPREGKKGNTEAFF
TGTGCCAGCAGCCAGCTACCTCGGGAAGGGAAGAAAGGGAACACTGAAGCTTTCTTT
>.|TRBJ2-4|.|TRBV25-1
CASSGRGGDIQYF
TGTGCCAGCAGTGGCAGAGGAGGAGACATTCAGTACTTC
>.|TRBJ1-2|.|TRBV27
CASSLRDGLGNGYTF
TGTGCCAGCAGTTTAAGAGACGGGCTTGGGAATGGCTACACCTTC
>.|TRBJ2-3|.|TRBV6-1
CASSILRTDTQYF
TGTGCCAGCAGCATCTTGAGGACAGATACGCAGTATTTT
>TRBD1|TRBJ1-5|.|TRBV19
CASSISQGAGNQPQHF
TGTGCCAGTAGTATATCCCAGGGGGCAGGCAATCAGCCCCAGCATTTT
>TRBD1|TRBJ1-5|.|TRBV19
CASNSINTGANQPQHF
TGTGCCAGTAACAGCATCAATACAGGGGCGAATCAGCCCCAGCATTTT
>TRBD1|TRBJ1-2|.|TRBV7-8
CASSLARGRPLGYGYTF
TGTGCCAGCAGTTTGGCCAGGGGGCGCCCACTAGGCTATGGCTACACCTTC
>TRBD1|TRBJ2-7|.|TRBV6-1
CASSVGQEHYEQYF
TGTGCCAGCAGTGTCGGACAGGAGCACTACGAGCAGTACTTC
>.|TRBJ2-7|.|TRBV14
CASQNGSYEQYF
TGTGCCAGCCAAAACGGTTCCTACGAGCAGTACTTC
>.|TRBJ1-4|once|TRBV5-6
CASSFMGARRANEKLFF
TGTGCCAGCAGCTTTATGGGGGCGCGGAGAGCTAATGAAAAACTGTTTTTT
>TRBD2|TRBJ2-1|.|TRBV15
CATSRDRASGRVYNEQFF
TGTGCCACCAGCAGAGATAGGGCTAGCGGGAGGGTCTACAATGAGCAGTTCTTC
>.|TRBJ1-2|.|TRBV9
CASSVEAGPLIPNYGYTF
TGTGCCAGCAGCGTAGAGGCAGGCCCCCTCATTCCTAACTATGGCTACACCTTC
>TRBD2|TRBJ2-7|.|TRBV4-1
CASSQVSSGTSYEQYF
TGCGCCAGCAGCCAAGTTTCTAGCGGGACATCCTACGAGCAGTACTTC
>.|TRBJ1-1|once|TRBV4-2
CASSFGGMNTEAFF
TGTGCCAGCAGCTTTGGGGGGATGAACACTGAAGCTTTCTTT
>.|TRBJ2-2|.|TRBV15
CATSTSLRGAGDTGELFF
TGTGCCACCAGCACATCCCTCAGGGGGGCTGGGGACACCGGGGAGCTGTTTTTT